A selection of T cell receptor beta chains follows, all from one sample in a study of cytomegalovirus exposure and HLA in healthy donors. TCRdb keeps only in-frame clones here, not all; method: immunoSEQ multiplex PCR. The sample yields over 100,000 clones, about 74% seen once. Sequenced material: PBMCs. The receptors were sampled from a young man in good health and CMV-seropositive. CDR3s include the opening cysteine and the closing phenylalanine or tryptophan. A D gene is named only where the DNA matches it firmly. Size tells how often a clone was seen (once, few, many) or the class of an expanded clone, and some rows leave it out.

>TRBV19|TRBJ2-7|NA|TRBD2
TGTGCCAGTAACGGGGGGTCCGAGCAGTACTTC
CASNGGSEQYF
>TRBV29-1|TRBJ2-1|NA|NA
TGCAGCGTTGGGGGCGGGGCCACCAATGAGCAGTTCTTC
CSVGGGATNEQFF
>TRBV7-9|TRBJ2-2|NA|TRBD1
TGTGCCAGCAGCATCCGGGACAGGAACACCGGGGAGCTGTTTTTT
CASSIRDRNTGELFF
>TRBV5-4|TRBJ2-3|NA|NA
TGTGCCAGCAGCGCGCCAAACGGGGGGCTATCCCTCACAGATACGCAGTATTTT
CASSAPNGGLSLTDTQYF
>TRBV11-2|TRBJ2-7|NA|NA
TGTGCCAGCCGGGTGCCAGGGTCCTACGAGCAGTACTTC
CASRVPGSYEQYF
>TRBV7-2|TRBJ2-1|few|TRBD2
TGTGCCAGCAGCTTATGGGGACTAGCGGAAAATGAGCAGTTCTTC
CASSLWGLAENEQFF
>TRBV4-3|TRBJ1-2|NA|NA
TGCGCCAGCAGCCAAGATGAACAGATAACCTATGGCTACACCTTC
CASSQDEQITYGYTF
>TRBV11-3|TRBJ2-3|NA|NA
TGTGCCAGCAGCTTAGATTCTGCCGGGGAAGGAACAGATACGCAGTATTTT
CASSLDSAGEGTDTQYF
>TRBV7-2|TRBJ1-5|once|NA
TGTGCCAGCTGGGGACACTACAATCAGCCCCAGCATTTT
CASWGHYNQPQHF
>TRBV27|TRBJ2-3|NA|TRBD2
TGTGCCAGCAGCCTCCGCCGGACGGGGGGGAAAGATACGCAGTATTTT
CASSLRRTGGKDTQYF
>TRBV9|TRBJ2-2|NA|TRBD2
TGTGCCAGCAGCGTAGAGCTAGCGGGGGGGGCCGGGGAGCTGTTTTTT
CASSVELAGGAGELFF
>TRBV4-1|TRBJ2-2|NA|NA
TGCGCCAGCAGCAGCGTAAGAAGTGACACCGGGGAGCTGTTTTTT
CASSSVRSDTGELFF
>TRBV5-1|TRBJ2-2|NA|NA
TGCGCCAGCAGCTTGGCGACGGCCGAGGCCGGGGAGCTGTTTTTT
CASSLATAEAGELFF
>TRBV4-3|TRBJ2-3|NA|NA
TGCGCCAGCAGCCAAGAAGGGGCTAGCACAGATACGCAGTATTTT
CASSQEGASTDTQYF
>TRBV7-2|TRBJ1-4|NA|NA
TGTGCCAGCAGCTACGGGGGGCTTTCTGAAAAACTGTTTTTT
CASSYGGLSEKLFF
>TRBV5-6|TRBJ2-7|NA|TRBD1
TGTGCCAGCAGCAACCGGGACAGGGGTTTTTACGAGCAGTACTTC
CASSNRDRGFYEQYF
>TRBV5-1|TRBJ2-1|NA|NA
TGCGCCAGCAGCGATCAGGGCAGCTCCTACAATGAGCAGTTCTTC
CASSDQGSSYNEQFF
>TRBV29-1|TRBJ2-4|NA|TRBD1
TGCAGCGCTGCGGTCGGGACAGGGCAGGCCAAAAACATTCAGTACTTC
CSAAVGTGQAKNIQYF
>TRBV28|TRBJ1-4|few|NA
TGTGCCAGCAGTCCCCCGGGCGGGAGTGAAAAACTGTTTTTT
CASSPPGGSEKLFF
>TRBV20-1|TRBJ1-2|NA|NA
TGCAGTGCCGGAGTGGGCTATGGCTACACCTTC
CSAGVGYGYTF
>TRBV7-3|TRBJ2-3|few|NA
TGTGCCAGCAGCTTATCGGGGGGCTGGAACACAGATACGCAGTATTTT
CASSLSGGWNTDTQYF
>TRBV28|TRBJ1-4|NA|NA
TGTGCCAGCAGTCTACAGGGCGCAACTAATGAAAAACTGTTTTTT
CASSLQGATNEKLFF
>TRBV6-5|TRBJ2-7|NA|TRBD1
TGTGCCAGCAGTTACTCCGGGGGGACAGGGGTAGGCGAGCAGTACTTC
CASSYSGGTGVGEQYF
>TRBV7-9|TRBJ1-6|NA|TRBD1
TGTGCCAGCAGCCCCGGGACAGCAACCTATAATTCACCCCTCCACTTT
CASSPGTATYNSPLHF
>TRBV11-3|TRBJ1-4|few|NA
TGTGCCAGCAGCTTACTAGGTGGCAGGGTAATCGAAAAACTGTTTTTT
CASSLLGGRVIEKLFF
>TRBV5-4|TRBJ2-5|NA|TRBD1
TGTGCCAGCAGCTTGGGGACAGGGGTGCGAGAGACCCAGTACTTC
CASSLGTGVRETQYF